This T cell receptor (beta chain) was observed in a study of graft-versus-host responses after intestinal transplantation. Study context: Transplant types were multivisceral, liver-intestinal, or isolated intestinal.

Whole-study results and caveats: Patients who carried graft-donor T cell macrochimerism also had high graft-versus-host to host-versus-graft clonal ratios in their allografts.

On this clone: What it binds is not known.

Profiling relied on immunoSEQ multiplex PCR, and the TCRdb table lists in-frame clones only, not all of them. Of about 40,000 clones in the sample, 75% to 95% were seen once. The CDR3 sequence is 15 residues long. V was clipped by 5 bases and J by 2 bases; unmatched bases: 3. CDR1 and CDR2 from the germline V gene are SGHTA and FQGNSA. The starting material was PBMCs, obtained roughly 300 days after intestinal transplant. The chain couples TRBV7-2 to TRBJ2-2, with TRBD2 identical over 9 bases. The source is a human patient who received an intestinal transplant, so some T cells may come from the graft donor. The CDR3 DNA is TGTGCCAGCAGCCGACTAGCGGCAAACACCGGGGAGCTGTTTTTT. Protein sequence: CASSRLAANTGELFF.